These T cell receptor beta chains were read from a single sample in a study of CD8+ T cells in alopecia areata. Profiled with immunoSEQ multiplex PCR; TCRdb holds only in-frame clones, not every one. The data show about 120,000 clones, about two fifths seen once. Specimen: CD4+ T cells sorted from blood. All receptors come from a human donor with alopecia areata. The CDR3 runs from the conserved cysteine through the conserved F or W. The D gene is left open where the match is weak. Clone size is stated in some rows and not others, as once, few, many or a class when expanded.

J,size,V,D,CDR3,DNA
TRBJ2-1,few,TRBV5-1,-,CASSPWAQGGKFF,TGCGCCAGCAGCCCGTGGGCCCAGGGCGGTAAGTTCTTC
TRBJ1-2,-,TRBV29-1,-,CSVDRTSYGYTF,TGCAGCGTCGACAGGACTAGCTATGGCTACACCTTC
TRBJ1-5,-,TRBV28,-,CASSLLDLGAQHF,TGTGCCAGCAGTCTCCTGGATCTGGGGGCCCAGCATTTT
TRBJ1-2,-,TRBV29-1,-,CSVEKGSFNYGYTF,TGCAGCGTTGAAAAGGGGTCCTTTAACTATGGCTACACCTTC
TRBJ2-3,few,TRBV25-1,TRBD2,CASSEFASGGSDTQYF,TGTGCCAGCAGTGAATTTGCTAGCGGGGGTTCAGATACGCAGTATTTT
TRBJ2-5,-,TRBV7-2,TRBD2,CASSPPGGETQYF,TGTGCCAGCAGCCCTCCGGGGGGGGAGACCCAGTACTTC
TRBJ2-5,-,TRBV9,-,CASSVQTGQETQYF,TGTGCCAGCAGCGTCCAGACGGGTCAAGAGACCCAGTACTTC
TRBJ1-3,-,TRBV29-1,-,CSVLIGNTIYF,TGCAGCGTCCTCATTGGAAACACCATATATTTT
TRBJ2-5,-,TRBV5-1,-,CASSLEDKATQYF,TGCGCCAGCAGCTTGGAAGACAAGGCGACCCAGTACTTC
TRBJ2-7,few,TRBV9,TRBD1,CASSPLTGGNEQYF,TGTGCCAGCAGCCCTCTGACAGGGGGCAACGAGCAGTACTTC
TRBJ2-5,-,TRBV29-1,-,CSVDRTDQETQYF,TGCAGCGTTGACAGGACAGACCAAGAGACCCAGTACTTC
TRBJ2-6,-,TRBV25-1,-,CASRGLGVGANVLTF,TGTGCCAGCAGGGGCCTCGGGGTCGGGGCCAACGTCCTGACTTTC
TRBJ2-1,-,TRBV14,TRBD1,CASSLRRGRYNEQFF,TGTGCCAGCAGCCTCCGCAGGGGGCGCTACAATGAGCAGTTCTTC
TRBJ2-7,few,TRBV27,-,CASNRAGSYEQYF,TGTGCCAGCAATCGGGCCGGATCCTACGAGCAGTACTTC
TRBJ1-1,few,TRBV30,-,CAWKRAGEAFF,TGTGCCTGGAAGCGGGCAGGTGAAGCTTTCTTT
TRBJ1-4,-,TRBV19,-,CASPESTLGELFF,TGTGCCAGTCCGGAGAGTACCCTAGGCGAACTGTTTTTT
TRBJ2-3,few,TRBV7-2,TRBD2,CASSVRLAGRTDTQYF,TGTGCCAGCAGCGTAAGGCTAGCGGGGCGCACAGATACGCAGTATTTT
TRBJ1-2,-,TRBV5-1,TRBD1,CASSAGQGGSYTF,TGCGCCAGCAGCGCGGGACAGGGAGGTAGCTACACCTTC
TRBJ1-5,few,TRBV29-1,TRBD1,CSGGAGTGTFSNQPQHF,TGCAGCGGGGGAGCGGGGACAGGGACGTTTAGCAATCAGCCCCAGCATTTT
TRBJ2-7,few,TRBV2,-,CASSFQSRYEQYF,TGTGCCAGCAGTTTCCAGAGCCGTTACGAGCAGTACTTC
TRBJ2-6,-,TRBV2,TRBD1,CASINRGRVGANVLTF,TGTGCCAGCATAAACAGGGGGCGCGTTGGGGCCAACGTCCTGACTTTC
TRBJ2-2,-,TRBV6-4,-,CASRGGSGNTGELFF,TGTGCCAGCCGCGGTGGTAGCGGAAACACCGGGGAGCTGTTTTTT
TRBJ1-2,-,TRBV28,TRBD1,CASSSFRQGNYGYTF,TGTGCCAGCAGTTCCTTTCGACAGGGCAACTATGGCTACACCTTC
TRBJ2-7,-,TRBV9,TRBD1,CASSSDRVDYEQYF,TGTGCCAGCAGCTCGGACAGGGTAGACTACGAGCAGTACTTC
TRBJ2-3,-,TRBV27,-,CASSFATTATDTQYF,TGTGCCAGCAGTTTCGCAACTACCGCCACAGATACGCAGTATTTT
TRBJ2-6,-,TRBV2,-,CASSEYRGNSGANVLTF,TGTGCCAGCAGTGAATATCGGGGAAACTCTGGGGCCAACGTCCTGACTTTC
TRBJ2-7,-,TRBV4-1,-,CASSRDRSPSYEQYF,TGCGCCAGCAGCCGAGACAGGTCACCTTCCTACGAGCAGTACTTC
TRBJ2-5,-,TRBV7-3,TRBD2,CASSRSGRETETQYF,TGTGCCAGCAGCCGGAGCGGGAGAGAGACGGAGACCCAGTACTTC
TRBJ1-1,-,TRBV5-1,-,CASRISPNTEAFF,TGCGCCAGCCGAATTTCCCCGAACACTGAAGCTTTCTTT
TRBJ1-1,-,TRBV29-1,-,CSAEHGVMGTEAFF,TGCAGCGCTGAACACGGGGTTATGGGCACTGAAGCTTTCTTT
TRBJ2-2,few,TRBV4-1,-,CASSQVREMMSVFF,TGCGCCAGCAGCCAAGTGAGGGAAATGATGTCGGTGTTTTTT
TRBJ2-5,-,TRBV10-3,-,CASQQDQETQYF,TGTGCCAGCCAGCAGGATCAAGAGACCCAGTACTTC
TRBJ2-7,-,TRBV7-2,-,CASSSEARGEQYF,TGTGCCAGCAGCTCGGAGGCCCGGGGCGAGCAGTACTTC
TRBJ2-7,-,TRBV29-1,-,CSVAAGTVAYEQYF,TGCAGCGTCGCCGCCGGGACCGTTGCCTACGAGCAGTACTTC
TRBJ2-7,-,TRBV7-2,TRBD2,CASSLRTSAREQYF,TGTGCCAGCAGCCTTCGGACTAGCGCGAGGGAGCAGTACTTC
TRBJ1-1,-,TRBV23-1,-,CASSQNGTPNTEAFF,TGCGCCAGCAGTCAGAACGGGACGCCGAACACTGAAGCTTTCTTT
TRBJ2-1,few,TRBV18,TRBD2,CASSPSGSSYNEQFF,TGTGCCAGCTCACCTAGCGGGAGCTCCTACAATGAGCAGTTCTTC
TRBJ2-7,medium-sized,TRBV18,TRBD2,CASSLTGREQYF,TGTGCCAGCTCCCTAACCGGGAGGGAGCAGTACTTC
TRBJ1-5,-,TRBV2,TRBD1,CATGTEVDQPQHF,TGTGCCACCGGGACAGAAGTAGATCAGCCCCAGCATTTT
TRBJ2-2,-,TRBV6-6,-,CASSYNPRGSELFF,TGTGCCAGCAGTTATAACCCCCGGGGGTCGGAGCTGTTTTTT
TRBJ2-5,few,TRBV29-1,-,CSVGLTGETQYF,TGCAGCGTGGGACTTACCGGGGAGACCCAGTACTTC
TRBJ2-1,-,TRBV28,TRBD2,CASSPPGTSGTKEQFF,TGTGCCAGCAGTCCCCCCGGGACTAGCGGGACCAAGGAGCAGTTCTTC
TRBJ2-7,few,TRBV5-4,TRBD2,CASSLQILAGESYEQYF,TGTGCCAGCAGCTTGCAAATTCTAGCGGGAGAATCCTACGAGCAGTACTTC
TRBJ1-1,-,TRBV29-1,-,CSVKGANTEAFF,TGCAGCGTGAAGGGTGCGAACACTGAAGCTTTCTTT
TRBJ2-1,-,TRBV7-2,-,CASSLEGRPSYNEQFF,TGTGCCAGCAGCTTAGAGGGCAGGCCATCCTACAATGAGCAGTTCTTC
TRBJ2-3,few,TRBV11-2,-,CASSLGGGPDTQYF,TGTGCCAGCAGCTTAGGGGGAGGCCCAGATACGCAGTATTTT
TRBJ1-2,few,TRBV5-4,-,CASSLIPGVDTF,TGTGCCAGCAGCTTAATCCCAGGTGTGGACACCTTC
TRBJ1-2,-,TRBV4-3,-,CASSQDAKYGYTF,TGCGCCAGCAGCCAAGATGCGAAATATGGCTACACCTTC
TRBJ2-5,-,TRBV5-1,-,CASSLGGQETQYF,TGCGCCAGCAGCTTGGGCGGCCAAGAGACCCAGTACTTC
TRBJ2-5,-,TRBV7-2,-,CASSLVTGRETQYF,TGTGCCAGCAGCTTAGTGACCGGGAGAGAGACCCAGTACTTC
TRBJ2-7,few,TRBV29-1,-,CSVIFGRGKSYEQYF,TGCAGCGTCATCTTCGGCCGGGGGAAATCCTACGAGCAGTACTTC
TRBJ1-1,few,TRBV29-1,-,CSAGTEAFF,TGCAGCGCAGGAACTGAAGCTTTCTTT
TRBJ2-7,-,TRBV29-1,TRBD2,CSVVGASGSRGEQYF,TGCAGCGTTGTCGGGGCTAGCGGGAGCCGAGGGGAGCAGTACTTC
TRBJ1-1,-,TRBV30,-,CAWRATVHGEAFF,TGTGCCTGGAGGGCAACGGTTCATGGGGAAGCTTTCTTT
TRBJ2-2,few,TRBV7-9,-,CASSFDRTGELFF,TGTGCCAGCAGCTTCGACCGAACCGGGGAGCTGTTTTTT
TRBJ1-1,few,TRBV7-3,-,CASSLKGDPNTEAFF,TGTGCCAGCAGCTTAAAGGGGGACCCGAACACTGAAGCTTTCTTT
TRBJ2-7,few,TRBV7-2,-,CASSLGVGVAGQEQYF,TGTGCCAGCAGCTTAGGAGTAGGTGTGGCAGGTCAAGAGCAGTACTTC